This T cell receptor beta chain was identified in a study of OX40 agonist ivuxolimab in advanced cancers. As for the study in general: Dose-escalation cases comprised hepatocellular carcinoma, melanoma, renal cell or head and neck cancer. Participants averaged approximately 65 years of age (range 23 to 79) and were around 80% male.

Autoimmune disease history or systemic immunosuppression was exclusionary. Germline V gives CDR1 SNHLY, CDR2 FYNNEI. The CDR3 consists of 17 residues. V lost 8 bases to trimming and J lost 4 bases; unmatched junction nucleotides: 12. The table came from immunoSEQ multiplex PCR; TCRdb's copy has only in-frame clones and leaves some out. The data contain over 30,000 clones, about nine tenths of them singletons. The sequence was collected from an adult with an advanced solid tumor such as melanoma, head and neck, liver or kidney cancer. The material was CD4+ or CD8+ T cells sorted from blood, obtained in a trial of the OX40 agonist ivuxolimab. This sequence joins TRBV2 and TRBJ2-3, with TRBD2 identical over 13 bases. CDR3 loop: CASSVTSGGAPPDTQYF. DNA of the CDR3: TGTGCCAGCTCCGTTACTAGCGGGGGGGCGCCCCCAGATACGCAGTATTTT.